Given below is one TCR beta chain in context. This entry is derived from a study of control samples from healthy donors and cancer patients. TCRdb's table, derived via immunoSEQ multiplex PCR, lists solely in-frame clones and lacks some. The repertoire holds 100,000 to 150,000 clones, with about 90% as singletons. Trimming took off 6 bases at V and 0 bases at J, with 10 bases between the two ends. CDR1 and CDR2 (germline): WNHNN, SYGVQD (reference sequence). The CDR3 contains 14 residues. The chain couples TRBV10-1 to TRBJ2-3; D might be TRBD1 (6 bases). The receptor's source is a man younger than 35 in good health. The sample was blood. CDR3 coding DNA: TGCGCCAGCAGGAGGGGGTTAAGCACAGATACGCAGTATTTT. Translated: CASRRGLSTDTQYF.